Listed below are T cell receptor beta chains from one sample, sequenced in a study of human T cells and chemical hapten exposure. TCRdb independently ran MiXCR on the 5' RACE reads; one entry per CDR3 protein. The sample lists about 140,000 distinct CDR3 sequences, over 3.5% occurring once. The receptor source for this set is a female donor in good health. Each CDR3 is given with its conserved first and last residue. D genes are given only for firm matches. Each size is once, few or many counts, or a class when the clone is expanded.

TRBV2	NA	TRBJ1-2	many	TGTGCCAGCAGTGAAAACAGCCTCTATGGCTACACCTTC	CASSENSLYGYTF
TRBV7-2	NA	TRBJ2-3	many	TGTGCCAGCAGCTTAAGGGCAGAAAACTTCGCTAGCACAGATACGCAGTATTTT	CASSLRAENFASTDTQYF
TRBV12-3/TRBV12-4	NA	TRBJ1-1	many	TGTGCCAGCAATATAGGAAACACTGAAGCTTTCTTT	CASNIGNTEAFF
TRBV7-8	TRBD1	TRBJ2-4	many	TGTGCCAGCAGCTTAGCGCCAGGGACAGTCAACATTCAGTACTTC	CASSLAPGTVNIQYF
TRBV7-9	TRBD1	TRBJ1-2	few	TGTGCCAGCAGCTTAGCGTACGGGACAGTCCGTAACTATGGCTACACCTTC	CASSLAYGTVRNYGYTF
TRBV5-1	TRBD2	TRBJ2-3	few	TGCGCCAGCAGCCCCTGGACTAGCGGGGGGGCCACAGATACGCAGTATTTT	CASSPWTSGGATDTQYF
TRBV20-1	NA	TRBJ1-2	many	TGCAGTGCTAGAGATGTCAGCTGGAGCTATGGCTACACCTTC	CSARDVSWSYGYTF
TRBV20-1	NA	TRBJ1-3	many	TGCAGTGCTAGGGGGGACCGAGCTCCTGGGACCATATATTTT	CSARGDRAPGTIYF
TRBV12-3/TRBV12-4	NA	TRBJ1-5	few	TGTGCCAGCAGTTTAATCGCGAATCAGCCCCAGCATTTT	CASSLIANQPQHF
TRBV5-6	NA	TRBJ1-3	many	TGTGCCAGCAGCCCGACAGACTCTGGAAACACCATATATTTT	CASSPTDSGNTIYF
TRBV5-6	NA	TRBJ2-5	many	TGTGCCAGCAGCTTCGTACTTACTAAAGAGACCCAGTACTTC	CASSFVLTKETQYF
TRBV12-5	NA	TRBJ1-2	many	TGTGCTAGTGGTTTGAACCGGGACACCACTAACTATGGCTACACCTTC	CASGLNRDTTNYGYTF
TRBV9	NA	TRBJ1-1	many	TGTGCCAGCAGCGTAGGGGTGGGGGAGTTGAACACTGAAGCTTTCTTT	CASSVGVGELNTEAFF
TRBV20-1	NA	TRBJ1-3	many	TGCAGTGCTGTTGGGAAGTCTGGAAACACCATATATTTT	CSAVGKSGNTIYF
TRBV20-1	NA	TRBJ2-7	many	TGCAGTGCCGTGACTAGTATCTACGAGCAGTACTTC	CSAVTSIYEQYF
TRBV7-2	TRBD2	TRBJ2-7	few	TGTGCCAGCACCGAGGGGAGCGGGGGGGCCGAGCAGTACTTC	CASTEGSGGAEQYF
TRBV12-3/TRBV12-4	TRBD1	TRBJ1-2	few	TGTGCCAGCAGTCTTCGGACAGGCTTCTACGGCTACACCTTC	CASSLRTGFYGYTF
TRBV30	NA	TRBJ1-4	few	TGTGCCTGGAGTGTACGTTCGGGTAGTGAAAAACTGTTTTTT	CAWSVRSGSEKLFF
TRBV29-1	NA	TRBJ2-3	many	TGCAGCGTCGACACTACGATCGCGGAAGATACGCAGTATTTT	CSVDTTIAEDTQYF
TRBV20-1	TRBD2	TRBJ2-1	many	TGCAGTGCCCAAATTAGCGGGGGGGCCACCTCCTACAATGAGCAGTTCTTC	CSAQISGGATSYNEQFF